This TCR beta chain was documented in a study of T cells after yellow fever vaccination. Study-level results: Reappearance after the booster was observed for most primary-vaccination clones (roughly 96% CD4, just over 85% CD8). Weaker overall, the secondary response nonetheless peaked faster (day 5 versus 15).

Trimming removed 1 base at V and 4 bases at J, with 13 bases between. The CDR3 runs 15 residues. Germline lookup yields CDR1 MGHRA and CDR2 YSYEKL. The sample holds a few counts of this clonotype. What it binds is unknown. Template-switching 5'RACE yielded the TCR cDNA; a universal primer site and UMIs were added in the process. MiXCR was run by TCRdb on the 5' RACE reads, yielding one entry per CDR3 protein. The table shows 150,000 to 200,000 distinct CDR3 sequences, with approximately 10% occurring only once. This clonotype originated in a man between 18 and 29 years old who received the YFV17D yellow fever vaccine. The chain couples TRBV4-1 to TRBJ1-1; D is unclear. This specimen was CD8+ T cells sorted from PBMCs, taken 45 days after the yellow fever booster vaccination. CDR3 region: CASSQVPLVATEAFF. CDR3 nucleotides: TGCGCCAGCAGCCAAGTCCCCTTGGTTGCCACTGAAGCTTTCTTT.